This entry lists 3 T cell receptor beta chains sequenced from one sample in a study of cytomegalovirus exposure and HLA in healthy donors. Clones were sequenced by immunoSEQ multiplex PCR, and TCRdb holds only the in-frame ones, with some missing. The data contain 150,000 to 200,000 clones, under 95% of them singletons. Sequencing was done on a sample of PBMCs. Every receptor here comes from a woman aged 18 to 35 in good health and CMV-seropositive.

Only one count was recorded for this clone. The chain has TRBV28 and TRBJ2-5, with 8 positions matching TRBD1. Germline V CDR1 and CDR2: MDHEN, SYDVKM. V was pared by 5 bases and J by 4 bases, with 12 bases of the junction left unmatched. The CDR3 totals 16 residues. The CDR3 spells CASSPGQGLGAETQYF. In DNA, the CDR3 is TGTGCCAGCAGTCCTGGACAGGGTTTAGGCGCAGAGACCCAGTACTTC.

The chain couples TRBV9 to TRBJ1-2; D gene ambiguous. Trimming stripped 4 bases from V and 8 bases from J, with 18 bases between. There are 14 residues in the CDR3. In germline, CDR1 is SGDLS, CDR2 YYNGEE. This CDR3 is CASSSGVYGGGYTF. The CDR3 DNA is TGTGCCAGCAGCTCTGGGGTCTACGGAGGGGGCTACACCTTC.

The chain carries TRBV12-5 and TRBJ2-3, with TRBD2 matching 9 bases. V lost 1 base to trimming and J lost 2 bases; unmatched junction nucleotides: 4. CDR3 length equals 16 residues. Germline V lookup: CDR1 LGHNT, CDR2 FRNRAP. The CDR3 loop reads CASGLGSGGPTDTQYF. CDR3 DNA: TGTGCTAGTGGTTTGGGTAGCGGGGGCCCCACAGATACGCAGTATTTT. Full variable domain (outside the CDR3, taken from reference TRBV12-5 and TRBJ2-3): DARVTQTPRHKVTEMGQEVTMRCQPILGHNTVFWYRQTMMQGLELLAYFRNRAPLDDSGMPKDRFSAEMPDATLATLKIQPSEPRDSAVYFCASGLGSGGPTDTQYFGPGTRLTVL.